The clone carrying this T cell receptor beta chain showed up just a few times. Its cognate antigen is unknown. 5'RACE primed at constant segments yielded TCR alpha and TCR beta cDNA libraries bearing sample barcodes and UMIs. TCRdb re-called the 5' RACE reads through MiXCR, storing one row per CDR3 protein. In the table there are around 340,000 distinct CDR3 sequences, 10% to 15% of which are singletons. The entry originates in a study of T-cell memory formation after mild COVID-19. Study-level results: The appearance of some responding clones in pre-infection memory suggested that cross-reactive memory joined.

Germline lookup yields CDR1 LGHNA and CDR2 YSLEER. The CDR3 runs 16 residues. V was shortened by 0 bases and J by 6 bases, with 17 bases between the two germline ends. The genes are TRBV4-3 and TRBJ1-1; D not certain. The sample was PBMCs or a T cell subset sorted from them (not recorded which). This TCR derives from a man aged 18 to 29 who had mild COVID-19 (a few samples of this study predate the infection). Cell type and time point are not known. The CDR3 spells CASSQEEPTGRAEAFF. Written as DNA, the CDR3 is TGCGCCAGCAGCCAAGAGGAACCGACGGGTAGGGCTGAAGCTTTCTTT.